This T cell receptor beta chain is from a study of Ad26.COV2.S vaccination and SARS-CoV-2 variants. About the study: Enrollment placed the donor in the COV1001 Ad26.COV2.S trial arm. Study-level results: People who got the vaccine or the placebo had similar non-spike TCR breadth.

Germline CDR1 KGHDR, CDR2 SFDVKD. The CDR3 length is 12 residues. With 3 bases removed from V and 8 bases from J, the gap between germline ends came to 9 bases. Sample treatment: 15 to 20 received Ad26.COV2.S at low or high dose, single or two shots; about 5 received placebo; per-sample allocation not given. Samples came from day 63 after the first vaccine or placebo injection. Participants' vaccine, an Ad26 vector, delivered Wuhan-strain SARS-CoV-2 spike. The data were produced by immunoSEQ multiplex PCR, yet TCRdb's version contains in-frame clones alone and is incomplete. The table lists approximately 420,000 clones, 85% to 90% of them singletons. On this clone itself: Its antigen remains unknown.

The receptor comes from a person between 18 and 60 years old who received the Ad26.COV2.S COVID-19 vaccine or a placebo. Source: peripheral blood, taken in a trial of Ad26.COV2.S vaccine versus placebo. The chain uses TRBV24-1 and TRBJ1-2; no clear D. This CDR3 reads CATSDGLKGYTF. In nucleotides, the CDR3 is TGTGCCACCAGTGATGGCCTAAAGGGCTACACCTTC.